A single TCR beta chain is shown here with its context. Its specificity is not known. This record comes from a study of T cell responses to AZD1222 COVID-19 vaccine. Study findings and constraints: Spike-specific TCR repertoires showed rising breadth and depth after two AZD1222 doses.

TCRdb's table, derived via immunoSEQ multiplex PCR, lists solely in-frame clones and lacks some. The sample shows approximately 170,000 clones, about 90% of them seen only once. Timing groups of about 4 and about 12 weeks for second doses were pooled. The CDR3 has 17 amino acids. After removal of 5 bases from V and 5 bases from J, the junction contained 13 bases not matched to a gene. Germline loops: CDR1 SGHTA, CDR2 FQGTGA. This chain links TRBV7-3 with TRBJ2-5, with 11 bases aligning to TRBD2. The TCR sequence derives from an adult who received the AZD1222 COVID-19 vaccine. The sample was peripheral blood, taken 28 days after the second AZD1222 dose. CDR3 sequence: CASSPEGIAGGRETQYF. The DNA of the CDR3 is TGTGCCAGCAGCCCCGAGGGGATAGCGGGGGGGCGGGAGACCCAGTACTTC.